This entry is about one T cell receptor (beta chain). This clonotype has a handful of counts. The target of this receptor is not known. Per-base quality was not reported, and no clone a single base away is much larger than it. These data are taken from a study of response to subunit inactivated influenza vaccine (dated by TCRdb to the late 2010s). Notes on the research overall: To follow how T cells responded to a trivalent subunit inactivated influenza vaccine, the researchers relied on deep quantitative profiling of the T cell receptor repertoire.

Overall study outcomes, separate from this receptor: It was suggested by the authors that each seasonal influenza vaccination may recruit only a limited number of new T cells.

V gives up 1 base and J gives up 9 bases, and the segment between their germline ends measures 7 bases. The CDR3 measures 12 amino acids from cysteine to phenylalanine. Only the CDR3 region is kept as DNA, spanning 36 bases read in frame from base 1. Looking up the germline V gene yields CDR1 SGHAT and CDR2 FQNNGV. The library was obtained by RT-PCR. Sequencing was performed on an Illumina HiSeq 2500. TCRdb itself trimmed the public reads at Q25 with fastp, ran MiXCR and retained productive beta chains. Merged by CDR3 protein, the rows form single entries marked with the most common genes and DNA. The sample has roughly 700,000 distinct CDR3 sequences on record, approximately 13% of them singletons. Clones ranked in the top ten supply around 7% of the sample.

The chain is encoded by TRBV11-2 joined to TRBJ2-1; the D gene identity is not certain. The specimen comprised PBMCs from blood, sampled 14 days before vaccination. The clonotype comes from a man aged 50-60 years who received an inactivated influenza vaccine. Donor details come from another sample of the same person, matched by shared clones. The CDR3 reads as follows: CASSLGWSEQFF. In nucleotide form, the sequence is TGTGCCAGCAGCTTAGGATGGAGTGAGCAGTTCTTC.